This TCR beta chain was sequenced in a study of blood T cell repertoires in COVID-19. The repertoire was sequenced with immunoSEQ multiplex PCR; TCRdb's copy has only in-frame clones and lacks some. Of about 170,000 clones detected, roughly 84% appear once; the ten largest clones hold 1% to 1.5%. V lost 1 base, J lost 7 bases, and 6 bases stayed unmatched. The CDR3 is 14 residues long. Per germline, CDR1 LGHNA and CDR2 YSLEER. The clonotype comes from a human donor with acute COVID-19. The donor label of this sample is uncertain. This chain joins TRBV4-3 and TRBJ1-1, with TRBD1 matching over 7 bases. Specimen: PBMCs or T cells enriched from blood (not recorded which). In DNA form, the CDR3 reads TGCGCCAGCAGCCAAGTTGGGACAGACTATGAAGCTTTCTTT. It codes for CASSQVGTDYEAFF.